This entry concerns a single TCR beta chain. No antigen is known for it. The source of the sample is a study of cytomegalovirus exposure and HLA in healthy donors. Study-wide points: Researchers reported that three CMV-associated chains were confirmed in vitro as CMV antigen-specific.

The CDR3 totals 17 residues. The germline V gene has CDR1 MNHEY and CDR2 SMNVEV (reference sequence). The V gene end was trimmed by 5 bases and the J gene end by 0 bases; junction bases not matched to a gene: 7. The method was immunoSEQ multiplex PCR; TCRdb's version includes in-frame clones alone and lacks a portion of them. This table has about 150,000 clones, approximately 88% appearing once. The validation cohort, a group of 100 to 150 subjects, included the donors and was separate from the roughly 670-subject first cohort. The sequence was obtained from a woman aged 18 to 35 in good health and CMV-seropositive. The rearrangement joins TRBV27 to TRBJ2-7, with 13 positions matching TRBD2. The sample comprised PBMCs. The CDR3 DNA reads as TGTGCCAGCAGTCCCCGGACTAGCGGGAGAAGCTCCTACGAGCAGTACTTC. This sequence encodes CASSPRTSGRSSYEQYF.